Included here is one T cell receptor (beta chain) sequence, with context. The sample belongs to a study of blood T cell repertoires in COVID-19. Per the original data handling: Counts of nucleated cells, estimated from reference gene primer amplification, were obtained. Produced via immunoSEQ multiplex PCR; TCRdb's table is partial and in-frame only. The DNA gave D and trimming, while V, J and clone size come from that table. The table lists more than 250,000 clones, about 89% of them singletons. Germline trimming cut 4 bases from V and 6 bases from J; bases unmatched to any gene: 3. The CDR3 totals 14 residues. Germline V gene lookup returns CDR1 LGHNA and CDR2 YSLEER.

The chain carries TRBV4-3 and TRBJ1-1; 12 bases align to TRBD1. Sequenced input: PBMCs or T cells enriched from blood (not recorded which). The TCR originated in a woman younger than 45 who had recovered from COVID-19. The CDR3 sequence: CASSRGQGASEAFF. CDR3 DNA: TGCGCCAGCAGCCGGGGACAGGGGGCATCTGAAGCTTTCTTT.